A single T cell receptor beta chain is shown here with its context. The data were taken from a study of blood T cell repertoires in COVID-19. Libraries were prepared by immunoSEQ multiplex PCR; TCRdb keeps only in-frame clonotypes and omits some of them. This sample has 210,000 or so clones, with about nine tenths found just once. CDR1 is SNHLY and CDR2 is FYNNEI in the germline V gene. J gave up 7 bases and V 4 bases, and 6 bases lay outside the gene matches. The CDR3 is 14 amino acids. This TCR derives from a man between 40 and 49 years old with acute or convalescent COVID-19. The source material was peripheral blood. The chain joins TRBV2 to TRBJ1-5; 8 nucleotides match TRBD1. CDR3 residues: CASSGRGLGQPQHF. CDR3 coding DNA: TGTGCCAGCAGTGGCAGGGGGCTGGGACAGCCCCAGCATTTT.